One and the same sample provided the 10 T cell receptor beta chains below, sequenced in a study of STAT5B mutations in CD4+ large granular lymphocyte leukemia. TCRdb's table, derived via immunoSEQ multiplex PCR, lists solely in-frame clones and lacks some. Among some 34,000 clones, under 80% were seen once, and the ten largest hold roughly 2.3%. The sample was CD4+ T cells from blood buffy coats. The receptors were gathered from a human donor in good health.

The V gene is TRBV13, the J gene TRBJ1-3; D gene uncertain. The germline V gene encodes CDR1 PRHDT and CDR2 FYEKMQ (reference sequence). V lost 5 bases, J lost 4 bases, and 9 bases lay in between. CDR3 size: 13 residues. The CDR3 bases are TGTGCCAGCAGCCACATGGCAGGAAACACCATATATTTT. Its protein is CASSHMAGNTIYF.

The chain is built from TRBV6-5 and TRBJ1-2, with D possibly being TRBD1 (6 bases). Trimming pared 6 bases from V and 4 bases from J, leaving 15 bases between. The CDR3 consists of 14 residues. From germline, CDR1 is MNHEY and CDR2 SVGAGI. The CDR3 spells CASSYDTGSYGYTF. The CDR3 DNA is TGTGCCAGCAGCTACGATACAGGGAGCTATGGCTACACCTTC.

V usage is TRBV5-6 and J usage is TRBJ1-2; D uncertain. Germline assignment: CDR1 SGHDT and CDR2 YYEEEE. V lost 2 bases and J lost 2, with 7 bases in between. This CDR3 has 13 residues. The CDR3 nucleotides are TGTGCCAGCAGCTTACAGAGAAACTATGGCTACACCTTC. Translating it yields CASSLQRNYGYTF.

CDR3 sequence (DNA): TGCAGCGTTCGCCCACACGGAACAGATACGCAGTATTTT. Encoded protein: CSVRPHGTDTQYF. The chain recombines TRBV29-1 with TRBJ2-3; D unclear. The CDR3 has 13 amino acids. V lost 5 bases and J lost 3, with 12 bases in between. Germline-derived CDR1 and CDR2 are SQVTM and ANQGSEA.

This clone was seen only a few times. The chain couples TRBV6-4 to TRBJ1-2; D ambiguous. CDR1 is MRHNA, CDR2 SNTAGT, per germline. The CDR3 has 13 residues. V dropped 1 base and J dropped 7 bases, with 10 bases sitting between them. The CDR3 region is CASSDFGRGGYTF. The CDR3 DNA sequence: TGTGCCAGCAGTGACTTCGGACGAGGTGGCTACACCTTC.

The chain joins TRBV4-1 to TRBJ1-1; 7 positions match TRBD1. V dropped 1 base and J dropped 9; count of bases not matched to a gene: 8. The germline CDR1 and CDR2 sequences are MGHRA and YSYEKL. The CDR3 is 14 residues long. The CDR3 here is CASSQATSDRQAFF. In DNA form, the CDR3 reads TGCGCCAGCAGCCAAGCCACTTCGGACAGGCAAGCTTTCTTT.

The J gene is TRBJ2-5, the V gene TRBV19; 7 bases fit TRBD1. TRBJ2-7 matches the DNA end more closely, so the J call is doubtful. The germline gives CDR1 LNHDA, CDR2 SQIVND (reference sequence). This CDR3 contains 14 residues. The CDR3 protein is CASSADRRSYEQYF. CDR3 nucleotides: TGTGCCAGTAGTGCGGACAGGCGCTCCTACGAGCAGTACTTC.

The V gene is TRBV18, the J gene TRBJ1-4, with 7 bases matching TRBD1. Unmatched junction bases numbered 3, after V lost 2 bases and J lost 3 bases. The CDR3 spans 15 residues. Looked up from germline, CDR1 is KGHSH and CDR2 is LQKENI. CDR3 in amino acids: CASSPVQGANEKLFF. CDR3 nucleotide sequence: TGTGCCAGCTCACCAGTGCAGGGGGCTAATGAAAAACTGTTTTTT. Filled out from reference TRBV18 and TRBJ1-4, the complete variable domain reads NAGVMQNPRHLVRRRGQEARLRCSPMKGHSHVYWYRQLPEEGLKFMVYLQKENIIDESGMPKERFSAEFPKEGPSILRIQQVVRGDSAAYFCASSPVQGANEKLFFGSGTQLSVL.

The chain recombines TRBV4-2 with TRBJ1-4, with unresolved D. The CDR3 is made up of 13 amino acids. Germline CDR1 reads LGHNA; CDR2 reads YNFKEQ. V was cut by 4 bases and J by 0 bases, with 3 bases left in between. CDR3 sequence (DNA): TGTGCCAGCAGCCGGTCAACTAATGAAAAACTGTTTTTT. Protein product: CASSRSTNEKLFF.

V and J are TRBV5-1 and TRBJ2-3; D uncertain. The CDR3 covers 12 residues. Trimming took 0 bases from V and 6 from J, leaving 5 bases between them. The germline gives CDR1 SGHRS, CDR2 YFSETQ. Here the CDR3 reads CASSLASDTQYF. The CDR3 nucleotides read TGCGCCAGCAGCTTGGCATCCGATACGCAGTATTTT. Based on the CDR3 plus reference TRBV5-1 and TRBJ2-3, the full variable domain is KAGVTQTPRYLIKTRGQQVTLSCSPISGHRSVSWYQQTPGQGLQFLFEYFSETQRNKGNFPGRFSGRQFSNSRSEMNVSTLELGDSALYLCASSLASDTQYFGPGTRLTVL.